One and the same sample provided the 23 T cell receptor beta chains below, sequenced in a study of T cell responses to AZD1222 COVID-19 vaccine. TCRdb's copy holds only in-frame clones and misses some; the assay was immunoSEQ multiplex PCR. The profile shows roughly 100,000 clones, about 90% of them singletons. The material was peripheral blood, obtained 28 days after the second AZD1222 dose. These TCRs come from an adult who received the AZD1222 COVID-19 vaccine.

The chain links TRBV24-1 to TRBJ2-3; no clear D. Trimming took 7 bases from V and 3 from J, leaving 19 bases between them. This CDR3 region has 16 residues. Germline-derived CDR1 and CDR2 are KGHDR and SFDVKD. The DNA of the CDR3 is TGTGCCACCAGCCTCTCGGACGGGTCTCGAACAGATACGCAGTATTTT. It is translated as CATSLSDGSRTDTQYF.

This chain uses TRBV16 with TRBJ1-4; the D is unclear. The CDR3 has 15 amino acids. Germline V gene sequence: CDR1 KGHSY, CDR2 FQNENV. Trimming stripped 1 base from V and 3 bases from J, with 9 bases between. This chain's CDR3 is CASSQFQEANEKLFF. The CDR3 region has the DNA TGTGCCAGCAGCCAATTTCAGGAGGCTAATGAAAAACTGTTTTTT. The full variable domain, its missing parts supplied by reference TRBV16 and TRBJ1-4, is GEEVAQTPKHLVRGEGQKAKLYCAPIKGHSYVFWYQQVLKNEFKFLISFQNENVFDETGMPKERFSAKCLPNSPCSLEIQATKLEDSAVYFCASSQFQEANEKLFFGSGTQLSVL.

The gene calls are TRBV5-1 and TRBJ2-7, with D hard to call. CDR1 and CDR2 (germline): SGHRS, YFSETQ. V shed 0 bases and J shed 0 bases, with 13 bases lying between them. The CDR3 is 16 amino acids. The CDR3 sequence is CASSLDGVASSYEQYF. CDR3 sequence (DNA): TGCGCCAGCAGCTTGGATGGGGTGGCTAGCTCCTACGAGCAGTACTTC.

J is TRBJ1-1 and V is TRBV5-6; D call uncertain. Trimming pared 4 bases from V and 5 bases from J, leaving 6 bases between. In germline, CDR1 is SGHDT, CDR2 YYEEEE. The CDR3 is 11 amino acids. This CDR3 is CASSVRTEAFF. The CDR3 nucleotides are TGTGCCAGCAGCGTCCGTACTGAAGCTTTCTTT.

The rearrangement links TRBV7-3 to TRBJ1-2, with D tentatively TRBD1 (5 bases). The V end lost 2 bases, the J end lost 6 bases, and 10 bases lay between the germline ends. Germline V gives CDR1 SGHTA, CDR2 FQGTGA. The CDR3 runs to 13 residues. DNA of the CDR3: TGTGCCAGCAGCTTAGGCAGGGATAATGGCTACACCTTC. Its protein is CASSLGRDNGYTF.

The rearrangement links TRBV2 to TRBJ1-5; D unresolved. The V gene lost 1 base and the J gene lost 5 bases, with 6 bases spanning the gap. The CDR3 is 13 residues long. Germline values: CDR1 SNHLY, CDR2 FYNNEI. CDR3 coding DNA: TGTGCCAGCAGTGAAGGCCTCCATCAGCCCCAGCATTTT. Translating gives CASSEGLHQPQHF.

This rearrangement joins TRBV7-9 to TRBJ2-7; 10 bases are a match to TRBD2. J was trimmed by 3 bases and V by 4 bases; bases with no gene match: 6. Looked up from germline, CDR1 is SEHNR and CDR2 is FQNEAQ (reference sequence). There are 15 residues in the CDR3. In DNA, the CDR3 is TGTGCCAGCAGCTCGATGAGGACTAGCGGCTACGAGCAGTACTTC. Its protein product is CASSSMRTSGYEQYF.

The gene calls are TRBV19 and TRBJ2-7, with TRBD1 matching over 7 bases. CDR1 is LNHDA and CDR2 is SQIVND in the germline V gene (reference sequence). V shed 4 bases, J shed 7 bases, and the junction held 19 bases outside the gene matches. The CDR3 loop spans 17 amino acids. The DNA of the CDR3 is TGTGCCAGTAGTAATTTCTGGGAACAGGGGCGGCTGGGAGAGCAGTACTTC. This encodes CASSNFWEQGRLGEQYF.

There are a few counts of this clone. J is TRBJ2-1 and V is TRBV6-4; 14 bases match TRBD2. CDR1 is MRHNA, CDR2 SNTAGT, per germline. V shed 5 bases and J 6 bases; nucleotides not matched to a gene: 3. This CDR3 region has 15 residues. In DNA, the CDR3 is TGTGCCAGCAGTCCGACTAGCGGGGGGGCCAATGAGCAGTTCTTC. It yields the protein CASSPTSGGANEQFF.

V is TRBV7-9 and J is TRBJ1-2, with 7 bases lining up with TRBD1. Germline V gene data show CDR1 as SEHNR and CDR2 as FQNEAQ (reference sequence). This CDR3 contains 15 residues. Losses at the gene ends were 5 bases for V and 6 bases for J; bases not matched to a gene: 12. The CDR3 DNA sequence: TGTGCCAGCAGCCCGCACATTGACAGGGATGATGGCTACACCTTC. Amino acids: CASSPHIDRDDGYTF.

The J gene is TRBJ1-5, the V gene TRBV9; tentative D call: TRBD1 (6 bases). Trimming took off 5 bases at V and 0 bases at J, with 12 bases between the two ends. The germline V gene encodes CDR1 SGDLS and CDR2 YYNGEE. The CDR3 has 15 residues. CDR3 protein: CASSKTGYSNQPQHF. The CDR3 DNA sequence: TGTGCCAGCAGTAAAACAGGGTATAGCAATCAGCCCCAGCATTTT.

The chain employs TRBV18 and TRBJ1-1; D possibly corresponds to TRBD1 (6 bases). The V end lost 3 bases, the J end lost 1 base, and 12 bases lay between the germline ends. The germline gives CDR1 KGHSH, CDR2 LQKENI. This CDR3 is built from 15 residues. The DNA for the CDR3 is TGTGCCAGCTCACCGGCCGGGGGCGGGAACACTGAAGCTTTCTTT. Protein: CASSPAGGGNTEAFF. Full variable domain (outside the CDR3, taken from reference TRBV18 and TRBJ1-1): NAGVMQNPRHLVRRRGQEARLRCSPMKGHSHVYWYRQLPEEGLKFMVYLQKENIIDESGMPKERFSAEFPKEGPSILRIQQVVRGDSAAYFCASSPAGGGNTEAFFGQGTRLTVV.

The V and J genes are TRBV7-3 and TRBJ1-1; TRBD1 matches at 7 bases. Germline lookup yields CDR1 SGHTA and CDR2 FQGTGA. The CDR3 runs 16 residues. Losses at the gene ends were 2 bases for V and 1 base for J; bases not matched to a gene: 7. CDR3: CASSLARQGRNTEAFF. Written as DNA, the CDR3 is TGTGCCAGCAGCTTAGCCAGACAGGGAAGGAACACTGAAGCTTTCTTT.

The J gene is TRBJ2-2, the V gene TRBV6-2 or TRBV6-3; D possibly corresponds to TRBD2 (6 bases). The CDR3 contains 17 residues. The V gene lost 0 bases and the J gene lost 2 bases, with 13 bases spanning the gap. Germline V CDR1 and CDR2: MNHEY, SVGEGT. The CDR3 is CASSYSRQDYNTGELFF. CDR3 nucleotides: TGTGCCAGCAGTTACTCGAGGCAGGACTACAACACCGGGGAGCTGTTTTTT.

This rearrangement joins TRBV11-2 to TRBJ1-5, with 9 bases aligning to TRBD1. Germline-derived CDR1 and CDR2 are SGHAT and FQNNGV. The CDR3 covers 17 residues. The ends lost 5 bases at V and 2 bases at J; junction bases unmatched: 10. The CDR3 coding sequence is TGTGCCAGCAGCCGAACAAACAGGGGGCAGGGCAATCAGCCCCAGCATTTT. It translates to CASSRTNRGQGNQPQHF.

This clone was found a few times. The chain couples TRBV19 to TRBJ1-1; D remains ambiguous. Per germline, CDR1 LNHDA and CDR2 SQIVND (reference sequence). The CDR3 runs 13 residues. The V end lost 5 bases, the J end lost 3 bases, and 10 bases lay between the germline ends. CDR3 sequence (DNA): TGTGCCAGTAGTTTCCAGGACTACACTGAAGCTTTCTTT. Translating it yields CASSFQDYTEAFF.

A few counts support this clone. This rearrangement joins TRBV27 to TRBJ2-7; 7 bases line up with TRBD1. Trimming at V came to 4 bases and at J to 3 bases, leaving 6 bases not matched to a gene. Germline CDR1 is MNHEY and CDR2 is SMNVEV (reference sequence). The CDR3 contains 14 residues. Here the CDR3 DNA reads TGTGCCAGCAGTTATACCGGGACAGACTACGAGCAGTACTTC. Its translation is CASSYTGTDYEQYF.

The chain recombines TRBV19 with TRBJ2-1; D gene unclear. The V end lost 3 bases, the J end lost 5 bases, and 8 bases lay between the germline ends. CDR3 length equals 13 residues. The germline gives CDR1 LNHDA, CDR2 SQIVND (reference sequence). CDR3: CASSIGWDNEQFF. Written as DNA, the CDR3 is TGTGCCAGTAGTATTGGGTGGGACAATGAGCAGTTCTTC.

The V gene is TRBV20-1, the J gene TRBJ1-1; 7 bases are shared with TRBD1. This CDR3 spans 15 amino acids. Germline CDR1 and CDR2: DFQATT and SNEGSKA (reference sequence). The ends lost 3 bases at V and 5 bases at J; junction bases unmatched: 12. CDR3 coding DNA: TGCAGTGCTAGTAGTCCCACCCAGGGGGAAACTGAAGCTTTCTTT. Translated, it gives CSASSPTQGETEAFF.

The rearrangement links TRBV7-2 to TRBJ2-1; 16 bases match TRBD2. The CDR3 is made up of 16 amino acids. Trimming at V came to 5 bases and at J to 10 bases, leaving 8 bases not matched to a gene. Germline V gene lookup returns CDR1 SGHTA and CDR2 FQGNSA. The CDR3 protein is CASSPGTSGGAREQFF. The CDR3 coding sequence is TGTGCCAGCAGCCCGGGGACTAGCGGGGGGGCGCGGGAGCAGTTCTTC.

The CDR3: CASSLQTRGDEQFF. Here the CDR3 DNA reads TGTGCCAGCAGCCTCCAGACTAGAGGCGATGAGCAGTTCTTC. This chain links TRBV3-1 (or the pseudogene TRBV3-2) with TRBJ2-1; the D gene is possibly TRBD2 (6 bases). Trimming stripped 4 bases from V and 8 bases from J, with 15 bases between. This CDR3 comprises 14 residues. CDR1 is LGHDT, CDR2 YNNKEL, per germline (reference sequence).

The chain has TRBV30 and TRBJ1-6; a possible D gene is TRBD1 (6 bases). V lost 2 bases, J lost 2 bases, and 10 bases lay in between. CDR3 size: 15 residues. Germline V lookup: CDR1 GTSNPN, CDR2 SVGIG (reference sequence). The CDR3, as DNA: TGTGCCTGGAGTCCAGGACAGACCTATAATTCACCCCTCCACTTT. Its translation: CAWSPGQTYNSPLHF.

The V and J genes are TRBV6-6 and TRBJ2-1, with TRBD1 matching over 10 bases. The CDR3 is 15 residues long. From germline, CDR1 is MNHNY and CDR2 SVGAGI (reference sequence). V shed 5 bases and J 7 bases; nucleotides not matched to a gene: 8. The CDR3 loop is CASSSRDRGINEQFF. The CDR3 coding sequence is TGTGCCAGCAGTAGCCGGGACAGGGGAATAAATGAGCAGTTCTTC.